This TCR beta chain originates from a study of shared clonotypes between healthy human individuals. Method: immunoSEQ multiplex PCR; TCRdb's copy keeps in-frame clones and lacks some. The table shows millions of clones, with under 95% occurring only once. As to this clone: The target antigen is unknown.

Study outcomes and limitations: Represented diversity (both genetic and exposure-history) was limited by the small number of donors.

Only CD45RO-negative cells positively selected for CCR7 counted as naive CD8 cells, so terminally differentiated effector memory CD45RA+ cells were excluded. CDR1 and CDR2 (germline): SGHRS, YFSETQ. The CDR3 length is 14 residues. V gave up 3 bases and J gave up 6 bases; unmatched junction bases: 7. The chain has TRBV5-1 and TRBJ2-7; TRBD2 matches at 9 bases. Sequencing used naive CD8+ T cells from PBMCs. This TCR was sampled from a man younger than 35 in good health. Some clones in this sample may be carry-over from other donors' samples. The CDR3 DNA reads TGCGCCAGCAGCTCAACCGGGACTAGCCTCGAGCAGTACTTC. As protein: CASSSTGTSLEQYF.